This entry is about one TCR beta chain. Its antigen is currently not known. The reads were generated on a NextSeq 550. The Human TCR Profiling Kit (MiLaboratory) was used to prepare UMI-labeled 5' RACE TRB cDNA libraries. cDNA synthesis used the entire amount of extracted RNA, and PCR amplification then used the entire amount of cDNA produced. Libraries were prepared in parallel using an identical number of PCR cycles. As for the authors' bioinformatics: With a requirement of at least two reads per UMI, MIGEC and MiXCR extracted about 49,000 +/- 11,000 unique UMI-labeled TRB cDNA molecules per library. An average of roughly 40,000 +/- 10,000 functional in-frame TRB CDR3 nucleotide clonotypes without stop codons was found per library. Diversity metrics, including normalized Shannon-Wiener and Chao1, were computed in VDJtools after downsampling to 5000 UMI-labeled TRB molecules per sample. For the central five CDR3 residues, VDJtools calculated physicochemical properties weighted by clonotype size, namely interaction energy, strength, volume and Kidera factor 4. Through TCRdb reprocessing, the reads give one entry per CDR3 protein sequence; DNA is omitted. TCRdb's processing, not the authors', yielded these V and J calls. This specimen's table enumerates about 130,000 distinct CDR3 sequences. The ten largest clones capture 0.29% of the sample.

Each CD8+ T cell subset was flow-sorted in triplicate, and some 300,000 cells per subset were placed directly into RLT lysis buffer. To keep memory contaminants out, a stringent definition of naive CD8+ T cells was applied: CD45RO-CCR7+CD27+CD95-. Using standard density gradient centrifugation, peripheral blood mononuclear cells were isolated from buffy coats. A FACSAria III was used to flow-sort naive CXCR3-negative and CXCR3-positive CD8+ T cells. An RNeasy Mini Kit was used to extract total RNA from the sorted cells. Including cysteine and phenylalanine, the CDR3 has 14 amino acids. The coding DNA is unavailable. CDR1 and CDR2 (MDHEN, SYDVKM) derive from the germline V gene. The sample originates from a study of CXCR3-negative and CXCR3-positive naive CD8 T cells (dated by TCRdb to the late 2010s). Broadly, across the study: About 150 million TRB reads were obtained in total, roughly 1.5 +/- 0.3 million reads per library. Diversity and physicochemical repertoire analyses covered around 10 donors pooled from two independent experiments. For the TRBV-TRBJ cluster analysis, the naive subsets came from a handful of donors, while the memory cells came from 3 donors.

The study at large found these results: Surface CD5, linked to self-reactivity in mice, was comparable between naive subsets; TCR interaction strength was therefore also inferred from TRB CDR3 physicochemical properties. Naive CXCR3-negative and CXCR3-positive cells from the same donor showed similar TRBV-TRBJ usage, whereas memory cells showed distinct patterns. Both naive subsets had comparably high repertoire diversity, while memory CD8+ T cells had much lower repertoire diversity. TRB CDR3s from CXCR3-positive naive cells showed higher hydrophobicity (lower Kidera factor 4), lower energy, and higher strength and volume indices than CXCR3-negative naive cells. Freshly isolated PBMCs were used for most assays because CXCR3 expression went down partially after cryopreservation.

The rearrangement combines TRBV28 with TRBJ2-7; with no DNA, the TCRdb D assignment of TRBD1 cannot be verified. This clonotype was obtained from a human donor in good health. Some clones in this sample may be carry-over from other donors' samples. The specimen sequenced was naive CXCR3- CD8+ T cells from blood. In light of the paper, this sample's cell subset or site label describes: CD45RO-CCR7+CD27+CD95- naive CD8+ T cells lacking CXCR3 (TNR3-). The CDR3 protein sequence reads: CASSFDQGNYEQYF.